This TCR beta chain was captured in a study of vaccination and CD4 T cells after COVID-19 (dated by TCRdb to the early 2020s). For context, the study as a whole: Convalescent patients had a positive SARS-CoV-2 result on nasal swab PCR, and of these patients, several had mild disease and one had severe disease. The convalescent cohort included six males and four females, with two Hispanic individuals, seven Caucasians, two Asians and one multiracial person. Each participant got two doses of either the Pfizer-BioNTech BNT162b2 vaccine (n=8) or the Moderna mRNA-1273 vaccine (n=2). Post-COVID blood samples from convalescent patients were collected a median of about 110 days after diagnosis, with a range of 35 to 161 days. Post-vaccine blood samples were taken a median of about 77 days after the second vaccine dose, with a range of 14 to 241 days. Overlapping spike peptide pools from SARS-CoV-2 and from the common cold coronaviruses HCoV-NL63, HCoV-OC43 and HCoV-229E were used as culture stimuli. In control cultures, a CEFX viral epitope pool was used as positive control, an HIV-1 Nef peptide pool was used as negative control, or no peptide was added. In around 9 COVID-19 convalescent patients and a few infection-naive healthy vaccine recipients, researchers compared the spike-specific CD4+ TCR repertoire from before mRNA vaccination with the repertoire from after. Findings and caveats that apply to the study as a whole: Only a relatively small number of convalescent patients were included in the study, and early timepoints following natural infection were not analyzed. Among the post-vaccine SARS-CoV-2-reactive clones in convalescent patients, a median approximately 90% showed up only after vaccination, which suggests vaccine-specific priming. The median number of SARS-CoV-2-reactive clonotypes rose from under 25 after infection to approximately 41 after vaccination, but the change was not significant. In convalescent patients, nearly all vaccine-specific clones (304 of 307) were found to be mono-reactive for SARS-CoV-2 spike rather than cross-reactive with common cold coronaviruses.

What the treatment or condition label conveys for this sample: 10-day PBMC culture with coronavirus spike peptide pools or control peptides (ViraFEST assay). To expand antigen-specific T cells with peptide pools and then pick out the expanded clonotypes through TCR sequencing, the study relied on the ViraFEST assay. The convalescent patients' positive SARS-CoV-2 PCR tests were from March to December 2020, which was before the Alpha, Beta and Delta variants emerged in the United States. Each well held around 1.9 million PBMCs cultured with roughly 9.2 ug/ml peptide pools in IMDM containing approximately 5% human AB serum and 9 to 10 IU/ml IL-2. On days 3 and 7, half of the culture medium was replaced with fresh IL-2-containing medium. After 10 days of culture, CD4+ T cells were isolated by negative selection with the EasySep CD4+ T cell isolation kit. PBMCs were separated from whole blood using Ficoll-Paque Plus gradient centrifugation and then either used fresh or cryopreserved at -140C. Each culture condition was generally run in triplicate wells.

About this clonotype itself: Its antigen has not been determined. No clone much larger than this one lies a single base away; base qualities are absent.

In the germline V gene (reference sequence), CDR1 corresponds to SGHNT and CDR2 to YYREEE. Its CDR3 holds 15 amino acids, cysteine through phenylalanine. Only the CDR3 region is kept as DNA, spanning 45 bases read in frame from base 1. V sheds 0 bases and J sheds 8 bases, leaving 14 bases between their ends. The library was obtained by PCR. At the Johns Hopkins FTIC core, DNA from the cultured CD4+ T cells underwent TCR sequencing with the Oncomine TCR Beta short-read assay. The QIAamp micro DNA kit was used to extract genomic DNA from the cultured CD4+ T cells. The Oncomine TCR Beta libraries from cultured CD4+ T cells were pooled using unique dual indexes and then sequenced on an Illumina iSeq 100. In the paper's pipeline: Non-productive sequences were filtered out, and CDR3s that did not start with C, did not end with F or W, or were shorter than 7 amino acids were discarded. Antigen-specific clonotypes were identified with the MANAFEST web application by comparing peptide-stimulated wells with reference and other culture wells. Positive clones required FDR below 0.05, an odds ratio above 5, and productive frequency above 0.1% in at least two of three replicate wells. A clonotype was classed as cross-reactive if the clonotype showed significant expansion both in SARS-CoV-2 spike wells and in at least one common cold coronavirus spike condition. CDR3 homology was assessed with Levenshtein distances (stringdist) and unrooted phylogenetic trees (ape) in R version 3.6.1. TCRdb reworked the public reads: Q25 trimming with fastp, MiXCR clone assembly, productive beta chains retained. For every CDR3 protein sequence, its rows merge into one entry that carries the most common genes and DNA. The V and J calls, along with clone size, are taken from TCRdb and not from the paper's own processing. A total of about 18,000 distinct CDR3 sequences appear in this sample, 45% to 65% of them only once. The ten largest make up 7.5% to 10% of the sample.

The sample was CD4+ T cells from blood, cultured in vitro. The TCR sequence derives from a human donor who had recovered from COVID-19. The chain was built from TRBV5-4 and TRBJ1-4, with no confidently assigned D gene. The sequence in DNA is TGTGCCAGCAGCTTGGAGACGGACCGTGGGGAAAAACTGTTTTTT. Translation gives CASSLETDRGEKLFF.